This T cell receptor (beta chain) was retrieved from a study of cytomegalovirus exposure and HLA in healthy donors. Study-level information: Ancestry clustering placed more than 80% of around 400 genotyped donors in the Caucasian-associated cluster.

Vbeta (60) and Jbeta (13) primers were used in the PCR. The assay was immunoSEQ multiplex PCR, and TCRdb's table has in-frame clones only and misses some. This repertoire shows about 120,000 clones, about 75% found once; its top ten account for approximately 3%. Trimming removed 8 bases from V and 5 bases from J; junction bases left unmatched: 10. Germline V gives CDR1 SGHRS, CDR2 YFSETQ. This CDR3 spans 14 amino acids. This chain connects TRBV5-1 to TRBJ2-3; 8 bases map to TRBD2. Sequencing was done on a sample of PBMCs. This TCR was sampled from a woman between 40 and 55 years old in good health and CMV-seropositive. The CDR3 reads CASTRTGGEDTQYF. The CDR3 bases are TGCGCCAGTACCAGGACGGGGGGGGAAGATACGCAGTATTTT.